A single sample gave rise to the 7 T cell receptor beta chains below, sequenced in a study of T cells in Graves' hyperthyroidism and ophthalmopathy. Amplified regions were TCR beta CDR3 sequences from RNA transcripts. HTBI primers were the set used in a first-round RT-PCR of the TCR CDR3. TCRdb recomputed calls from the multiplex PCR reads with MiXCR, one row per CDR3 protein. The table has about 480,000 distinct CDR3 sequences, around a fifth seen once. Sequenced: blood. The origin of the receptors is a woman aged 70-85 years with Graves' ophthalmopathy.

This sequence joins TRBV5-6 and TRBJ2-5; tentative D call: TRBD1 (6 bases). CDR3 length: 17 residues. Trimming pared 0 bases from V and 5 bases from J, leaving 20 bases between. CDR1 is SGHDT, CDR2 YYEEEE, per germline. CDR3 nucleotides: TGTGCCAGCAGCTTGGGCCCCCCGGGACATTCAGGGGAGACCCAGTACTTC. Protein product: CASSLGPPGHSGETQYF.

This clonotype came up a few times. J is TRBJ1-1 and V is TRBV6-4; TRBD1 matches at 9 bases. V was pared by 5 bases and J by 0 bases, with 7 bases of the junction left unmatched. Per the germline V gene, CDR1 is MRHNA and CDR2 is SNTAGT. This CDR3 has 16 residues. The CDR3 loop reads CASSSGQGLMNTEAFF. CDR3 nucleotide sequence: TGTGCCAGCAGTTCTGGACAGGGGCTAATGAACACTGAAGCTTTCTTT.

CDR3 bases: TGTGCTAGTGGTTTGGTCCCCGAGGTACATGAGCAGTTCTTC. Translating gives CASGLVPEVHEQFF. The rearrangement uses TRBV12-5 and TRBJ2-1; unclear D gene. Germline CDR1 LGHNT, CDR2 FRNRAP. This CDR3 has 14 residues. Trimming stripped 0 bases from V and 8 bases from J, with 11 bases between.

This clonotype was counted at least ten times. The chain joins TRBV27 to TRBJ1-4; D remains unclear. CDR1 MNHEY and CDR2 SMNVEV come from the germline V gene (reference sequence). The germline V and J ends were trimmed by 5 bases and 4 bases, with 14 bases remaining between them. The CDR3 runs 15 residues. CDR3 nucleotides: TGTGCCAGCAGTCCTAAGGGTCAATATAATGAAAAACTGTTTTTT. It codes for CASSPKGQYNEKLFF.

This clonotype appeared many times. J is TRBJ2-3 and V is TRBV29-1; 10 bases fit TRBD2. CDR1 is SQVTM, CDR2 ANQGSEA, per germline. With V trimmed by 4 bases and J by 4 bases, 5 bases remained unmatched. The CDR3 consists of 14 residues. Here the CDR3 reads CSVGLAGVPDTQYF. In nucleotides, the CDR3 is TGCAGCGTTGGCCTAGCGGGAGTGCCAGATACGCAGTATTTT.

Of note for this clonotype: A much larger clone is a single base away; this may be a read error. The V and J genes are TRBV11-2 and TRBJ2-3; D is possibly TRBD2 (5 bases). The V gene lost 5 bases and the J gene lost 8 bases, with 11 bases spanning the gap. In germline, CDR1 is SGHAT, CDR2 FQNNGV. The CDR3 extends over 12 amino acids. CDR3 in amino acids: CASSGRRATQYF. Here the CDR3 DNA reads TGTGCCAGCAGCGGGCGGCGGGCTACGCAGTATTTT.

The rearrangement links TRBV4-1 to TRBJ1-1, with 11 bases identical to TRBD1. Per germline, CDR1 MGHRA and CDR2 YSYEKL. The trim removed 2 bases at V and 4 bases at J, leaving 15 bases unmatched. The CDR3 loop spans 19 amino acids. CDR3 amino acids: CASSQNRGGQGARGTEAFF. Here the CDR3 DNA reads TGCGCCAGCAGCCAAAACCGGGGAGGACAGGGGGCTCGGGGCACTGAAGCTTTCTTT.